The 4 T cell receptor beta chains given below trace back to one sample, sequenced in a study of siplizumab effects on memory and regulatory T cells. Sequencing was performed with immunoSEQ multiplex PCR; in TCRdb, only in-frame clones are kept and a portion is missing. The table shows some 100,000 clones, with approximately 90% occurring only once. The sample was Tregs sorted from blood. All receptors come from a human donor in good health.

This clone is a singleton in its sample. The chain recombines TRBV11-2 with TRBJ1-6; D not certain. Germline-derived CDR1 and CDR2 are SGHAT and FQNNGV. Trimming pared 2 bases from V and 5 bases from J, leaving 7 bases between. The CDR3 is 14 residues long. The CDR3 loop reads CASSLTVNNSPLHF. The CDR3 DNA reads TGTGCCAGCAGCTTAACGGTGAATAATTCACCCCTCCACTTT.

The chain combines TRBV5-5 with TRBJ1-1, with D possibly TRBD1 on 5 matching bases. The CDR3 has 14 amino acids. Germline CDR1 SGHKS, CDR2 YYEKEE (reference sequence). Trimming cost V 3 bases and J 4 bases, with 13 bases left between them. The CDR3 nucleotides are TGTGCCAGCAGCTCCTTACCCGGGGGCACTGAAGCTTTCTTT. Its translation: CASSSLPGGTEAFF. The entire variable domain, with the rest obtained from reference TRBV5-5 and TRBJ1-1, is as follows: DAGVTQSPTHLIKTRGQQVTLRCSPISGHKSVSWYQQVLGQGPQFIFQYYEKEERGRGNFPDRFSARQFPNYSSELNVNALLLGDSALYLCASSSLPGGTEAFFGQGTRLTVV.

V usage is TRBV15 and J usage is TRBJ1-3, with unresolved D. CDR1 is LNHNV and CDR2 is YYDKDF in the germline V gene (reference sequence). Trimming took 3 bases from V and 4 from J, leaving 7 bases between them. The CDR3 runs 13 residues. The DNA for the CDR3 is TGTGCCACCAGCAGGATTGCGGGAAACACCATATATTTT. Its protein is CATSRIAGNTIYF.

This chain joins TRBV19 and TRBJ1-3; D gene uncertain. V lost 1 base, J lost 9 bases, and 7 bases lay in between. Germline assignment: CDR1 LNHDA and CDR2 SQIVND (reference sequence). This CDR3 region has 12 residues. The CDR3, as DNA: TGTGCCAGTAGTATAGGCGGAGGCACCATATATTTT. It encodes CASSIGGGTIYF.